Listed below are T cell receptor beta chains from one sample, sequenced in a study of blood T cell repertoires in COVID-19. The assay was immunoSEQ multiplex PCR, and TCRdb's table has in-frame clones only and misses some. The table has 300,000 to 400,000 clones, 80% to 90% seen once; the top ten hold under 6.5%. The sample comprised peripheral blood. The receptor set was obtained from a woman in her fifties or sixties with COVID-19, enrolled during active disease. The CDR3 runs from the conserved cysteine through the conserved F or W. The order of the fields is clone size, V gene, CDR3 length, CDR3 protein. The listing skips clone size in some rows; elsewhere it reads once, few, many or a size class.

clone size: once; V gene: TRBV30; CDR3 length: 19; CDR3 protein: CAWSVRPDLRGSTNEKLFF
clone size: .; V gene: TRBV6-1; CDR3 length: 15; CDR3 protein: CASSDRTARTYEQYF
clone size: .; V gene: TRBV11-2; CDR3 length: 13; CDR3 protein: CASSPSGEETQYF
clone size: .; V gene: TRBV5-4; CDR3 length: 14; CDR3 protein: CASSPRSGYNEQFF
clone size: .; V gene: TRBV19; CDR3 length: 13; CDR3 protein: CASFGGSYNEQFF
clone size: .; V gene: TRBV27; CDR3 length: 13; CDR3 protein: CASSLGSPLEQYF
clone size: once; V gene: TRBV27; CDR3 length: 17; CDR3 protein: CASRVSGTGGINEKLFF
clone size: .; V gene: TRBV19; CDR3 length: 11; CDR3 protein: CASGRNNEQFF
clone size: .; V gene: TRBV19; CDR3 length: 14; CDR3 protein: CASSPTTTGTGYTF
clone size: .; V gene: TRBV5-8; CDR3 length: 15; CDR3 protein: CASSPGQGTNTEAFF
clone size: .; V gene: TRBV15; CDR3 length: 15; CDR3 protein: CATSRAHSAGYGYTF
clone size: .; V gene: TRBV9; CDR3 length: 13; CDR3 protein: CASSRGTNQPQHF
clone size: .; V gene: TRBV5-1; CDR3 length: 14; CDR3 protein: CASSLVRVNTEAFF
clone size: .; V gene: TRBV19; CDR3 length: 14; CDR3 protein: CASSLGTENEKLFF
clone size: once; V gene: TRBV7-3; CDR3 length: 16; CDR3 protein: CASSPGTSARYNEQFF
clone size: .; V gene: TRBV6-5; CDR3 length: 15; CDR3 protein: CASSFAGGANYGYTF
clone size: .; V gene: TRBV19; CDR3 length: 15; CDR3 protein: CASSVVTSGSGEQFF
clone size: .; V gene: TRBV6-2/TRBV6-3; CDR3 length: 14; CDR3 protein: CASSPITGNTEAFF
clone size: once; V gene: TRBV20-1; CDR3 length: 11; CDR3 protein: CSAFSPGLYTF
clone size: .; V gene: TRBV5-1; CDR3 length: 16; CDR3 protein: CASIPGGPIGTDTQYF
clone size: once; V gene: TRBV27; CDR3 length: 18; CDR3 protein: CASSLAGGPGFYTGELFF
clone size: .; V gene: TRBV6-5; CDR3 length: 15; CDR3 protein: CASSYSWDREETQYF